The 30 T cell receptor beta chains below all came from one sample that was sequenced in a study of T cell changes during pregnancy in multiple sclerosis. Measured with immunoSEQ multiplex PCR; TCRdb has only the in-frame clones, and not every one. The data hold approximately 58,000 clones, with about 92% observed a single time. Source: peripheral blood, taken in the second trimester of pregnancy. The origin of the receptors is a female donor in good health, enrolled as a control in a pregnancy study.

This chain joins TRBV2 and TRBJ2-5, with 11 bases matching TRBD1. The CDR3 contains 14 residues. Per the germline V gene, CDR1 is SNHLY and CDR2 is FYNNEI. Trimming cost V 5 bases and J 5 bases; bases outside gene matches: 4. The CDR3 DNA follows: TGTGCCAGCAGTCCCGGGACAGGGGGGGAGACCCAGTACTTC. Encoded protein: CASSPGTGGETQYF.

V usage is TRBV7-8 and J usage is TRBJ2-1, with 15 bases matching TRBD2. Germline trimming cut 8 bases from V and 6 bases from J; bases unmatched to any gene: 2. Germline V CDR1 and CDR2: SGHVS, FQNEAQ. The CDR3 spans 14 residues. The CDR3 DNA sequence: TGTGCCAGCGGGACTAGCGGGAGGTTCAATGAGCAGTTCTTC. Its translation: CASGTSGRFNEQFF.

This rearrangement joins TRBV18 to TRBJ2-5, with 8 positions matching TRBD2. Per the germline V gene, CDR1 is KGHSH and CDR2 is LQKENI. Trimming at V came to 4 bases and at J to 5 bases, leaving 9 bases not matched to a gene. The CDR3 covers 15 residues. The CDR3, as DNA: TGTGCCAGCTCACGAGCGGGGGCGAAAGGGGAGACCCAGTACTTC. Translated: CASSRAGAKGETQYF.

The V and J genes are TRBV30 and TRBJ2-3; TRBD2 agrees at 11 bases. The CDR3 is 14 amino acids. Germline V gene lookup returns CDR1 GTSNPN and CDR2 SVGIG (reference sequence). J lost 9 bases, V lost 4 bases, and 9 bases had no gene match. Here the CDR3 reads CAWNPSGRQGTQYF. DNA for the CDR3: TGTGCCTGGAACCCTAGCGGGAGGCAGGGAACGCAGTATTTT.

In this sample, this clone turned up once. The chain has TRBV11-2 and TRBJ2-2; a weak D match, TRBD1 (5 bases). V was pared by 2 bases and J by 5 bases, with 15 bases between. The CDR3 has 16 residues. The germline gives CDR1 SGHAT, CDR2 FQNNGV. The CDR3 spells CASSLMGPLSTGELFF. The CDR3 coding sequence is TGTGCCAGCAGCTTAATGGGGCCCCTCAGTACCGGGGAGCTGTTTTTT.

This chain connects TRBV5-4 to TRBJ2-4, with 7 bases identical to TRBD2. The germline V gene encodes CDR1 SGHNT and CDR2 YYREEE (reference sequence). Losses at the gene ends were 3 bases for V and 0 bases for J; bases not matched to a gene: 6. This CDR3 contains 16 residues. The CDR3 sequence: CASSSSGTLAKNIQYF. Here the CDR3 DNA reads TGTGCCAGCAGCTCGAGCGGGACCCTAGCCAAAAACATTCAGTACTTC.

The chain joins TRBV6-1 to TRBJ1-1, with 12 bases lining up with TRBD1. V lost 6 bases to trimming and J lost 10 bases; unmatched junction nucleotides: 9. The V gene's germline CDR1 is MNHNS and CDR2 SASEGT. The CDR3 runs 14 residues. The CDR3 nucleotides read TGTGCCAGCAGAGATAGGGACAGGGGGCCTCCAGCTTTCTTT. It translates to CASRDRDRGPPAFF.

The CDR3 nucleotides are TGTGCCAGCAGCGGTGGGGGGGGCTACACCTTC. Protein sequence: CASSGGGGYTF. The chain couples TRBV7-3 to TRBJ1-2; D is perhaps TRBD1 (5 bases). V was pared by 5 bases and J by 8 bases, with 9 bases between. Germline CDR1 SGHTA, CDR2 FQGTGA. The CDR3 is 11 amino acids.

The rearrangement joins TRBV7-2 to TRBJ2-5, with TRBD1 matching 8 bases. This CDR3 is built from 17 residues. Germline trimming cut 3 bases from V and 4 bases from J; bases unmatched to any gene: 13. The germline gives CDR1 SGHTA, CDR2 FQGNSA. The CDR3 DNA reads TGTGCCAGCAGCTTTATTTTGGGGGCAGGGGGCCGAGAGACCCAGTACTTC. This gives the protein CASSFILGAGGRETQYF.

As regards this clone: The junction and the germline gene differ at one end; a read error may be behind it. The V and J genes are TRBV4-1 and TRBJ2-7; 9 nucleotides align to TRBD2. Germline V CDR1 and CDR2: MGHRA, YSYEKL. This CDR3 comprises 15 residues. For the CDR3, the DNA is TGTGCCAGCAGCCAAGAGACTAGCGGCTCCTACGAGCAGTACTTC. This codes for CASSQETSGSYEQYF.

This chain joins TRBV7-3 and TRBJ2-1, with D possibly TRBD2 on 6 matching bases. Germline V gene sequence: CDR1 SGHTA, CDR2 FQGTGA. The ends were cut back, 5 bases at V and 1 base at J, with 12 bases in the middle. This CDR3 has 15 amino acids. This CDR3 reads CASSPRLGSYNEQFF. In DNA, the CDR3 is TGTGCCAGCAGCCCCCGACTAGGTTCCTACAATGAGCAGTTCTTC.

This sequence joins TRBV7-2 and TRBJ2-1; 7 bases match TRBD2. The length of the CDR3 is 15 residues. Germline CDR1 reads SGHTA; CDR2 reads FQGNSA. Losses at the gene ends were 2 bases for V and 3 bases for J; bases not matched to a gene: 4. The CDR3 loop is CASSLRGGGYNEQFF. Here the CDR3 DNA reads TGTGCCAGCAGCTTAAGGGGCGGGGGCTACAATGAGCAGTTCTTC.

The rearrangement uses TRBV6-5 and TRBJ1-1, with 8 nucleotides matching TRBD1. CDR3 length: 12 amino acids. Germline lookup yields CDR1 MNHEY and CDR2 SVGAGI. J lost 11 bases, V lost 5 bases, and 7 bases had no gene match. CDR3 bases: TGTGCCAGCAGTGACACGGACAGGGAGGCTTTCTTT. It translates to CASSDTDREAFF.

The rearrangement joins TRBV29-1 to TRBJ2-2; 12 bases are a match to TRBD1. The V segment lost 3 bases and the J segment 4 bases; nucleotides outside the gene matches: 6. There are 16 residues in the CDR3. Germline CDR1 and CDR2: SQVTM and ANQGSEA. The CDR3 reads CSVDPGQGAGTGELFF. CDR3 DNA: TGCAGCGTTGACCCGGGACAGGGGGCCGGCACCGGGGAGCTGTTTTTT.

The genes are TRBV7-2 and TRBJ2-3, with 8 bases identical to TRBD2. The CDR3 has 15 amino acids. V lost 5 bases and J lost 1; bases outside the gene matches: 5. Germline loops: CDR1 SGHTA, CDR2 FQGNSA. In nucleotides, the CDR3 is TGTGCCAGCAGCCTCGGGACTAGTGGCACAGATACGCAGTATTTT. Residues: CASSLGTSGTDTQYF.

J is TRBJ2-3 and V is TRBV5-6; TRBD2 matches at 7 bases. Germline CDR1 is SGHDT and CDR2 is YYEEEE. The CDR3 consists of 15 residues. V shed 2 bases, J shed 2 bases, and the junction held 5 bases outside the gene matches. The CDR3 here is CASSFYGGDTDTQYF. CDR3 nucleotide sequence: TGTGCCAGCAGCTTTTATGGGGGGGACACAGATACGCAGTATTTT.

The CDR3 nucleotides read TGTGCCAGCAGCTTCACGGCGGGGATTGTCAAAGAGACCCAGTACTTC. It yields the protein CASSFTAGIVKETQYF. The rearrangement links TRBV5-5 to TRBJ2-5; the D gene is possibly TRBD2 (6 bases). V lost 2 bases and J 3 bases, leaving 17 bases between the germline ends. This CDR3 is 16 amino acids long. Germline V gene data show CDR1 as SGHKS and CDR2 as YYEKEE (reference sequence).

The count of this clone is one. The chain is built from TRBV2 and TRBJ2-5; D may be TRBD2 (6 bases). Germline CDR1 is SNHLY and CDR2 is FYNNEI. V was pared by 7 bases and J by 4 bases, with 13 bases between. The CDR3 runs 13 residues. CDR3 DNA: TGTGCCAGCATGGGGCAGGAGGGAGAGACCCAGTACTTC. This sequence encodes CASMGQEGETQYF.

The rearrangement links TRBV4-2 to TRBJ1-2; a possible D gene is TRBD1 (5 bases). V lost 0 bases, J lost 4 bases, and 12 bases lay in between. This CDR3 contains 15 residues. CDR1 is LGHNA, CDR2 YNFKEQ, per germline. For the CDR3, the DNA is TGTGCCAGCAGCCAAGATCGACCGGACACCTATGGCTACACCTTC. Translation: CASSQDRPDTYGYTF.

The chain employs TRBV29-1 and TRBJ2-7; 7 nucleotides match TRBD2. The CDR3 covers 15 residues. Losses at the gene ends were 4 bases for V and 3 bases for J; bases not matched to a gene: 12. CDR1 SQVTM and CDR2 ANQGSEA come from the germline V gene. The CDR3 DNA sequence: TGCAGCGTTGGGGAGGGGTTGGGGGGAAACTACGAGCAGTACTTC. This encodes CSVGEGLGGNYEQYF.

V gene TRBV30 combines with J gene TRBJ2-3; 10 nucleotides agree with TRBD2. The CDR3 has 16 amino acids. V lost 8 bases and J lost 0; bases outside the gene matches: 11. Germline lookup yields CDR1 GTSNPN and CDR2 SVGIG (reference sequence). The DNA of the CDR3 is TGTGCCGGGGCTAGCGGGAGTGGTCTCAGCACAGATACGCAGTATTTT. It is translated as CAGASGSGLSTDTQYF.

This rearrangement joins TRBV19 to TRBJ2-3; 13 bases fit TRBD2. V shed 7 bases and J 8 bases; nucleotides not matched to a gene: 12. Germline V lookup: CDR1 LNHDA, CDR2 SQIVND (reference sequence). This CDR3 comprises 16 residues. DNA of the CDR3: TGTGCCAGTACGTCACGGACTAGCGGGAGTAGGGCTACGCAGTATTTT. The encoded protein is CASTSRTSGSRATQYF.

The J gene is TRBJ2-1, the V gene TRBV27; 9 positions match TRBD2. V was clipped by 4 bases and J by 12 bases; unmatched bases: 4. The germline CDR1 and CDR2 sequences are MNHEY and SMNVEV (reference sequence). This CDR3 has 12 amino acids. In nucleotides, the CDR3 is TGTGCCAGCAGTTCAGCGGGAGGTATGCAGTTCTTC. It translates to CASSSAGGMQFF.

The genes are TRBV30 and TRBJ1-2; D remains unclear. The V gene lost 2 bases and the J gene lost 4 bases, with 14 bases spanning the gap. CDR1 and CDR2 from the germline V gene are GTSNPN and SVGIG (reference sequence). The CDR3 runs to 14 residues. In DNA, the CDR3 is TGTGCCTGGAGTTTTCTTAGCCTCGGCTATGGCTACACCTTC. Translated: CAWSFLSLGYGYTF.

The CDR3 nucleotides read TGTGCCAGCAGCTTCCCTTCCGGGACTAGCTTTTTCACAGATACGCAGTATTTT. It specifies CASSFPSGTSFFTDTQYF. The chain joins TRBV5-5 to TRBJ2-3, with 9 bases identical to TRBD2. This CDR3 has 18 amino acids. Germline CDR1 SGHKS, CDR2 YYEKEE (reference sequence). V shed 2 bases, J shed 2 bases, and the junction held 12 bases outside the gene matches.

This rearrangement joins TRBV27 to TRBJ2-3; D possibly corresponds to TRBD2 (7 bases). Germline V gives CDR1 MNHEY, CDR2 SMNVEV (reference sequence). The CDR3 totals 16 residues. V gave up 3 bases and J gave up 2 bases, with 15 bases separating them. CDR3 amino acids: CASSFGGTRVTDTQYF. CDR3 coding DNA: TGTGCCAGCAGTTTCGGGGGGACAAGGGTCACAGATACGCAGTATTTT.

The chain couples TRBV13 to TRBJ2-7, with TRBD1 matching 7 bases. There are 15 residues in the CDR3. J was trimmed by 5 bases and V by 5 bases; bases with no gene match: 12. The germline CDR1 and CDR2 sequences are PRHDT and FYEKMQ (reference sequence). The CDR3 sequence is CASSPYTGVRDEQYF. The CDR3 DNA reads as TGTGCCAGCAGCCCCTATACAGGGGTACGGGACGAGCAGTACTTC. The full variable domain, with the rest looked up from reference TRBV13 and TRBJ2-7, is AAGVIQSPRHLIKEKRETATLKCYPIPRHDTVYWYQQGPGQDPQFLISFYEKMQSDKGSIPDRFSAQQFSDYHSELNMSSLELGDSALYFCASSPYTGVRDEQYFGPGTRLTVT.

The rearrangement joins TRBV7-9 to TRBJ2-6; no firm D call. The CDR3 loop spans 16 amino acids. Germline loops: CDR1 SEHNR, CDR2 FQNEAQ (reference sequence). V lost 3 bases and J 0 bases, leaving 9 bases between the germline ends. The chain's CDR3 is CASSFAGSSGANVLTF. The CDR3, as DNA: TGTGCCAGCAGCTTTGCAGGCAGCTCTGGGGCCAACGTCCTGACTTTC.

This clone showed up just a few times. The chain carries TRBV30 and TRBJ2-3, with 7 positions matching TRBD1. The V and J ends lost 3 bases and 2 bases, in that order; junction bases with no gene match: 5. The CDR3 is 14 amino acids. Germline CDR1 and CDR2: GTSNPN and SVGIG (reference sequence). In DNA, the CDR3 is TGTGCCTGGAGCACGACAGGGTTCACAGATACGCAGTATTTT. Protein: CAWSTTGFTDTQYF. Full variable domain (missing parts from reference TRBV30 and TRBJ2-3): SQTIHQWPATLVQPVGSPLSLECTVEGTSNPNLYWYRQAAGRGLQLLFYSVGIGQISSEVPQNLSASRPQDRQFILSSKKLLLSDSGFYLCAWSTTGFTDTQYFGPGTRLTVL.

The rearrangement uses TRBV30 and TRBJ2-7; 7 bases align to TRBD1. The V gene's germline CDR1 is GTSNPN and CDR2 SVGIG (reference sequence). The J segment lost 2 bases and the V segment lost 1 base, leaving 2 bases of the junction unmatched. The CDR3 is made up of 13 amino acids. CDR3 DNA: TGTGCCTGGAGTGGACAGGGAGCCTACGAGCAGTACTTC. Amino acid sequence: CAWSGQGAYEQYF. The variable domain in full, completed from reference TRBV30 and TRBJ2-7, reads SQTIHQWPATLVQPVGSPLSLECTVEGTSNPNLYWYRQAAGRGLQLLFYSVGIGQISSEVPQNLSASRPQDRQFILSSKKLLLSDSGFYLCAWSGQGAYEQYFGPGTRLTVT.